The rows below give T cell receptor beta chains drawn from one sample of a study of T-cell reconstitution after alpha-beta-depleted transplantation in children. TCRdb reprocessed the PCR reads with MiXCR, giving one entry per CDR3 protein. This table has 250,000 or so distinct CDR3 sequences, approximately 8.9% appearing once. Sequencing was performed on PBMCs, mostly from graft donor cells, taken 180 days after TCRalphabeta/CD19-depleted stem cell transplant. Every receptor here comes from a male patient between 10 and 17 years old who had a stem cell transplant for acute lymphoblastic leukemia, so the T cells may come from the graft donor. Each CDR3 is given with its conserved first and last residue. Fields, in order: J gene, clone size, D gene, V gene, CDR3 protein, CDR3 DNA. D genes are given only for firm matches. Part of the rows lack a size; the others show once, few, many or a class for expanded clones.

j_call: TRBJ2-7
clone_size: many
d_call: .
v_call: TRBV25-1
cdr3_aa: CASSETGYYEQYF
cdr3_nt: TGTGCCAGCAGTGAAACAGGTTACTACGAGCAGTACTTC

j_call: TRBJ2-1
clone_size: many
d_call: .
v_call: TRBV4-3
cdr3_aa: CASSQDGPNEQFF
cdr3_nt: TGCGCCAGCAGCCAAGACGGACCCAATGAGCAGTTCTTC

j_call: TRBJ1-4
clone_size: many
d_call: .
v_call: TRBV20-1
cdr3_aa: CSARDQQGEEKLFF
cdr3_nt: TGCAGTGCTAGAGATCAACAGGGTGAGGAAAAACTGTTTTTT

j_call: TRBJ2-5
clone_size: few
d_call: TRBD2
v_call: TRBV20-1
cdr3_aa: CSAPGRGGSGETQYF
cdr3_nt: TGCAGTGCGCCAGGGCGCGGGGGAAGTGGAGAGACCCAGTACTTC

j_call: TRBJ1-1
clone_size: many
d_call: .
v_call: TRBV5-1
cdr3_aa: CASSHSVNTEAFF
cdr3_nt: TGCGCCAGCAGCCACAGCGTGAACACTGAAGCTTTCTTT

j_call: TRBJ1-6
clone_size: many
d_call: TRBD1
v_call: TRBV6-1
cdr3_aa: CASTVGQGFNSPLHF
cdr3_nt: TGTGCCAGCACCGTAGGACAGGGTTTTAATTCACCCCTCCACTTT

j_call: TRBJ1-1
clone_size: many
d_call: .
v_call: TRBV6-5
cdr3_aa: CASSYSVGDTEAFF
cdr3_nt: TGTGCCAGCAGTTACTCGGTTGGGGACACTGAAGCTTTCTTT

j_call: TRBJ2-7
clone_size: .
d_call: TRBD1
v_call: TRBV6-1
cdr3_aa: CASNPTGFNEQYF
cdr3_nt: TGTGCCAGCAACCCGACAGGGTTTAACGAGCAGTACTTC

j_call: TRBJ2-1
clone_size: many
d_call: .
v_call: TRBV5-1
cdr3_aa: CASSLRSVHNEQFF
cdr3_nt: TGCGCCAGCAGCTTGCGGAGCGTGCACAATGAGCAGTTCTTC

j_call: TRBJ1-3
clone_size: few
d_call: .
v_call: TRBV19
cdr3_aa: CASRSGSNSGNTIYF
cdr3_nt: TGTGCCAGTCGGAGCGGTTCCAACTCTGGAAACACCATATATTTT

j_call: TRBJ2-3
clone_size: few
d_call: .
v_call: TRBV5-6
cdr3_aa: CASSLSGGGHGTDTQYF
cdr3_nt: TGTGCCAGCAGCTTGTCTGGGGGAGGCCACGGCACAGATACGCAGTATTTT

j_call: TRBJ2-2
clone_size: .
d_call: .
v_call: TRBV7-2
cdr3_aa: CASSLKTGTGELFF
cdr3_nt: TGTGCCAGCAGCCTCAAAACAGGGACCGGGGAGCTGTTTTTT

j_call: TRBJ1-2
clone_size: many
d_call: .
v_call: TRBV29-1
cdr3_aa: CSARGTQNYGYTF
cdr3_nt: TGCAGCGCGAGGGGGACACAAAACTATGGCTACACCTTC